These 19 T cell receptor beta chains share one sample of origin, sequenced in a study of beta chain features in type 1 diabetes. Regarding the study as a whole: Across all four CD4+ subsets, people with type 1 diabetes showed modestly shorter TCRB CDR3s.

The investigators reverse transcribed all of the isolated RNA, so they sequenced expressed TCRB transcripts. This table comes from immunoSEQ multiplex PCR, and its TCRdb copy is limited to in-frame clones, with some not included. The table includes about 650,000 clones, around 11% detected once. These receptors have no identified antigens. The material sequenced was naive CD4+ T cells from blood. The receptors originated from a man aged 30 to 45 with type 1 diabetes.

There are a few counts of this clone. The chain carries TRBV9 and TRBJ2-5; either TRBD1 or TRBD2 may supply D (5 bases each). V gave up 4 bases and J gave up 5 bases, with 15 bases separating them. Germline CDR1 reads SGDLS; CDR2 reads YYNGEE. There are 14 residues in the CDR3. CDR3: CASSLGPWGETQYF. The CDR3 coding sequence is TGTGCCAGCAGCCTCGGCCCCTGGGGGGAGACCCAGTACTTC. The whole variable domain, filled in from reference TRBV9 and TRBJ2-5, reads DSGVTQTPKHLITATGQRVTLRCSPRSGDLSVYWYQQSLDQGLQFLIQYYNGEERAKGNILERFSAQQFPDLHSELNLSSLELGDSALYFCASSLGPWGETQYFGPGTRLLVL.

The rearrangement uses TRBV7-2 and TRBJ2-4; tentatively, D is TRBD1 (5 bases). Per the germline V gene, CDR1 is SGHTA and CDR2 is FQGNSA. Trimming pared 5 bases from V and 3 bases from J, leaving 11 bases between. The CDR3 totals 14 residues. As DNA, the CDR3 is TGTGCCAGCAGCACCAGGGTAGTCAAAAACATTCAGTACTTC. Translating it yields CASSTRVVKNIQYF.

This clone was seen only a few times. The CDR3 region is CASSPQGQGDRNEQFF. The CDR3 nucleotides read TGTGCCAGCTCACCGCAAGGGCAGGGGGACCGCAATGAGCAGTTCTTC. The V and J genes are TRBV18 and TRBJ2-1; 7 nucleotides line up with TRBD1. There are 16 residues in the CDR3. The ends lost 3 bases at V and 6 bases at J; junction bases unmatched: 11. From germline, CDR1 is KGHSH and CDR2 LQKENI.

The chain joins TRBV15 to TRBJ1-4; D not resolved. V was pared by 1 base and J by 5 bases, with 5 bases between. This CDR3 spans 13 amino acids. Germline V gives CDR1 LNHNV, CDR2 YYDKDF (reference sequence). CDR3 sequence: CATSRGVNEKLFF. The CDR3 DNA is TGTGCCACCAGCAGAGGAGTCAATGAAAAACTGTTTTTT.

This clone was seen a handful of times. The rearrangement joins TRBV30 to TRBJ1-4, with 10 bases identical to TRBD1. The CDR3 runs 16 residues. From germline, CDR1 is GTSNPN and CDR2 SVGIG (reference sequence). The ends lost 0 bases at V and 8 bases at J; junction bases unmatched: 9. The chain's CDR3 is CAWSVPGQGLHEKLFF. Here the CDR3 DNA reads TGTGCCTGGAGTGTACCGGGACAGGGGTTACACGAAAAACTGTTTTTT.

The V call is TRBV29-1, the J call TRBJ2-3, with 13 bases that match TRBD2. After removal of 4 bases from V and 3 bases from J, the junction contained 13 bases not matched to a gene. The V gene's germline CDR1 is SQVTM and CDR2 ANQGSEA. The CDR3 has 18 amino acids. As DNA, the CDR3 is TGCAGCGTTGGCACCCCGGGACTAGCGGGGAGGGCAACAGATACGCAGTATTTT. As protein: CSVGTPGLAGRATDTQYF.

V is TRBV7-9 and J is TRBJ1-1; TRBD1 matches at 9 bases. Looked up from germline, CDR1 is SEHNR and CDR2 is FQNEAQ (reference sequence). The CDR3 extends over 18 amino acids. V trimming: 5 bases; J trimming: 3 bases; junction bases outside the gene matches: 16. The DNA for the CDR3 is TGTGCCAGCAGCCCATTATTCGGGACAGGGTTTGAATACACTGAAGCTTTCTTT. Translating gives CASSPLFGTGFEYTEAFF.

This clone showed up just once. Here the CDR3 DNA reads TGTGCCAGCAGTGTTGTGAGGAGCCACCTGTACTTC. As protein: CASSVVRSHLYF. This rearrangement joins TRBV6-1 to TRBJ2-5; D remains ambiguous. This CDR3 has 12 residues. V lost 4 bases, J lost 13 bases, and 16 bases lay in between. CDR1 MNHNS and CDR2 SASEGT come from the germline V gene.

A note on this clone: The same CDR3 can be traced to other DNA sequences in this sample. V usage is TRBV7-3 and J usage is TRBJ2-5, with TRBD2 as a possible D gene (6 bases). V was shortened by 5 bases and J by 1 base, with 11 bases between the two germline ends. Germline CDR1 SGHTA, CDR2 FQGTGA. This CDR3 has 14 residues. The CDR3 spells CASSPMGGQETQYF. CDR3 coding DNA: TGTGCCAGCAGCCCCATGGGGGGCCAAGAGACCCAGTACTTC.

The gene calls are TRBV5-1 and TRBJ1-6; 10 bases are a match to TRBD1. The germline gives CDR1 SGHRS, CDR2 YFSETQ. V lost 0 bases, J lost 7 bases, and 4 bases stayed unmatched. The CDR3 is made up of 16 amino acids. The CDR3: CASSLEGTGVNSPLHF. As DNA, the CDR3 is TGCGCCAGCAGCTTGGAAGGGACAGGGGTAAATTCACCCCTCCACTTT.

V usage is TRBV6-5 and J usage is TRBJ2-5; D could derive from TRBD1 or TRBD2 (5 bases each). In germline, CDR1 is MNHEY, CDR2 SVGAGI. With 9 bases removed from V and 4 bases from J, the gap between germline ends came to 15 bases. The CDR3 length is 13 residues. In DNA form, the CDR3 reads TGTGCCAGTTCGAGAGGGGCGGGAGAGACCCAGTACTTC. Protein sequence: CASSRGAGETQYF.

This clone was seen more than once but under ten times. CDR3 bases: TGTGCCAGCGGGCAGGATTCTAATAGCAATCAGCCCCAGCATTTT. This encodes CASGQDSNSNQPQHF. This chain connects TRBV6-5 to TRBJ1-5; D not certain. The CDR3 spans 15 residues. Germline CDR1 is MNHEY and CDR2 is SVGAGI. V lost 8 bases and J lost 0, with 14 bases in between.

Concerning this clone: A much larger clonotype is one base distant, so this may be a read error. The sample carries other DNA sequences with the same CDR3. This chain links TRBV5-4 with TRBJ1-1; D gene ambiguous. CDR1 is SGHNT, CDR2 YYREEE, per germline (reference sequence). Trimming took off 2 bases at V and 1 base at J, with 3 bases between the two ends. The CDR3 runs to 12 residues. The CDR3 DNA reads TGTGCCAGCAGCTTAACGAACACTGAAGCTTTCTTT. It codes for CASSLTNTEAFF. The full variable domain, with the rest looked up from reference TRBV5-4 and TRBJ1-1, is ETGVTQSPTHLIKTRGQQVTLRCSSQSGHNTVSWYQQALGQGPQFIFQYYREEENGRGNFPPRFSGLQFPNYSSELNVNALELDDSALYLCASSLTNTEAFFGQGTRLTVV.

The CDR3 protein is CASSGNRDSSYEQYF. DNA for the CDR3: TGTGCCAGCAGTGGGAACCGGGACAGCTCCTACGAGCAGTACTTC. The chain uses TRBV7-9 and TRBJ2-7, with 7 bases fitting TRBD1. Trimming removed 6 bases from V and 0 bases from J; junction bases left unmatched: 8. The CDR3 runs 15 residues. Looked up from germline, CDR1 is SEHNR and CDR2 is FQNEAQ (reference sequence).

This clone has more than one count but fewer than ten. Written as DNA, the CDR3 is TGTGCCAGCAGCTCCGATTTGGGGCGGACTAGCGGAAACACAGATACGCAGTATTTT. It encodes CASSSDLGRTSGNTDTQYF. V gene TRBV7-9 combines with J gene TRBJ2-3; 10 bases agree with TRBD2. The CDR3 covers 19 residues. J lost 2 bases, V lost 4 bases, and 15 bases had no gene match. The V gene's germline CDR1 is SEHNR and CDR2 FQNEAQ (reference sequence).

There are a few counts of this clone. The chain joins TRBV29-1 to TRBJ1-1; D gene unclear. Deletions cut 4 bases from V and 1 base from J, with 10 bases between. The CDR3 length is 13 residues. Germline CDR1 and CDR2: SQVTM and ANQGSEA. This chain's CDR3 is CSVAGSANTEAFF. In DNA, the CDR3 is TGCAGCGTTGCGGGGTCGGCGAACACTGAAGCTTTCTTT.

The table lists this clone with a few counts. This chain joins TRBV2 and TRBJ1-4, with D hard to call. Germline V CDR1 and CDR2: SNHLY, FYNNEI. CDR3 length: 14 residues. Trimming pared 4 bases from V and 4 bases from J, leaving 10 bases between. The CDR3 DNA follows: TGTGCCAGCAGTGTGGAGGGATTTAATGAAAAACTGTTTTTT. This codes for CASSVEGFNEKLFF.

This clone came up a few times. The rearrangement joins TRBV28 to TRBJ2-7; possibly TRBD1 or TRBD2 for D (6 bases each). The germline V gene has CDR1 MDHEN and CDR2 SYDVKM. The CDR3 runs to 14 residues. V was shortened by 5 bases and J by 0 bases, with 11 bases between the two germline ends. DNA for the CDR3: TGTGCCAGCAGTAGCCCGGGGGCCTCCTACGAGCAGTACTTC. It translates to CASSSPGASYEQYF.

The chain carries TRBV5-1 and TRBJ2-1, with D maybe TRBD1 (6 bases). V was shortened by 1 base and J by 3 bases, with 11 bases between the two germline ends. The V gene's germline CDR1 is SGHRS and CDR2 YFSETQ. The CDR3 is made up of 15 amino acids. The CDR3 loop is CASSLTGNDYNEQFF. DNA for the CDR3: TGCGCCAGCAGCTTGACAGGGAACGACTACAATGAGCAGTTCTTC.